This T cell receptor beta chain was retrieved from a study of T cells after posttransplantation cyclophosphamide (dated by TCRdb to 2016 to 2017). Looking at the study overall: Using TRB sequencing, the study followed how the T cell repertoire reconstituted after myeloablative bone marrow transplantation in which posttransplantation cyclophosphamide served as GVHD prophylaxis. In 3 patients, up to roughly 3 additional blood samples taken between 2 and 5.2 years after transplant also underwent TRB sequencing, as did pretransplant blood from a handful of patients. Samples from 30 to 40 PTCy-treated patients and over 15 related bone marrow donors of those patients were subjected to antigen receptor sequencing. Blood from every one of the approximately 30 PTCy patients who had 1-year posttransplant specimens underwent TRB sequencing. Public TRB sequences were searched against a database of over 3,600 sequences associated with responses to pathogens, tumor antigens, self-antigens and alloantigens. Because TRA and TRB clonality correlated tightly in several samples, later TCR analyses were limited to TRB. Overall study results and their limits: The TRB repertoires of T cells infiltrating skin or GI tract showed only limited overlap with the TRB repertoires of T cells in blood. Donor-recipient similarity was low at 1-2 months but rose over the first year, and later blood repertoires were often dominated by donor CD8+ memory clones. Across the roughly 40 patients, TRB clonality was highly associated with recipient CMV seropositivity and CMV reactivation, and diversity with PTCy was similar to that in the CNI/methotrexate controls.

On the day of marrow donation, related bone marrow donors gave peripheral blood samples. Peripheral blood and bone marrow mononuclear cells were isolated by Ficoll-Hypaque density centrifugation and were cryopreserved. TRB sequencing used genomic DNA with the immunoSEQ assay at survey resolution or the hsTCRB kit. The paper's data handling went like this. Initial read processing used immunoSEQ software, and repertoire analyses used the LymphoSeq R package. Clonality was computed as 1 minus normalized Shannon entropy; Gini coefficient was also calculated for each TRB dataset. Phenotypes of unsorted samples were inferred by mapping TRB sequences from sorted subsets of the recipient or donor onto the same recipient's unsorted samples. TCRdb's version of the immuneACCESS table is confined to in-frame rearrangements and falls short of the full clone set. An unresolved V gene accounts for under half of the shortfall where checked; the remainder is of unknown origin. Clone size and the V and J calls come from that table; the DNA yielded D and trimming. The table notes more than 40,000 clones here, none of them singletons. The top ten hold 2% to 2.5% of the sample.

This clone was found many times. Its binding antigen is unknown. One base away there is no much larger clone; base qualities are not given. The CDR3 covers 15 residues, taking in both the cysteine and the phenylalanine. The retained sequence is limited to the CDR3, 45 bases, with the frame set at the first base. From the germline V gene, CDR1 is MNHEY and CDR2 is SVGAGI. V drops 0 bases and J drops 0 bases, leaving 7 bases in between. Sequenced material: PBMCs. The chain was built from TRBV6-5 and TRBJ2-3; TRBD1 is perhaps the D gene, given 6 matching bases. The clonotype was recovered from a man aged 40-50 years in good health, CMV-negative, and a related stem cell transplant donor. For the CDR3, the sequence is CASSYSGTSTDTQYF. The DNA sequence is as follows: TGTGCCAGCAGTTACTCGGGGACAAGCACAGATACGCAGTATTTT.